This entry lists 31 T cell receptor beta chains sequenced from one sample in a study of cytomegalovirus exposure and HLA in healthy donors. Method: immunoSEQ multiplex PCR; TCRdb's copy keeps in-frame clones and lacks some. The profile covers about 63,000 clones, with roughly 90% appearing a single time and 1% to 1.5% taken by the ten largest. The sequenced sample was PBMCs. The receptors shown here come from a woman younger than 30 in good health and CMV-seronegative.

The chain links TRBV4-1 to TRBJ1-6, with 11 nucleotides matching TRBD1. V shed 3 bases and J 8 bases; nucleotides not matched to a gene: 6. This CDR3 spans 16 amino acids. Germline CDR1 reads MGHRA; CDR2 reads YSYEKL. CDR3 sequence reads: CASSHDRGQGDSPLHF. The CDR3 DNA reads as TGCGCCAGCAGCCACGACCGGGGACAGGGGGATTCACCCCTCCACTTT.

The chain recombines TRBV5-1 with TRBJ2-5; 7 bases match TRBD1. V lost 2 bases and J lost 4; bases outside the gene matches: 14. Germline CDR1 reads SGHRS; CDR2 reads YFSETQ. CDR3 size: 17 residues. CDR3 sequence reads: CASSLNKPGQNRETQYF. The CDR3 nucleotides are TGCGCCAGCAGCTTAAATAAACCGGGACAGAATAGAGAGACCCAGTACTTC.

V usage is TRBV5-1 and J usage is TRBJ2-1, with 8 bases aligning to TRBD1. The ends lost 0 bases at V and 8 bases at J; junction bases unmatched: 7. CDR3 length: 15 residues. CDR1 is SGHRS and CDR2 is YFSETQ in the germline V gene. CDR3 sequence: CASSLDGQGGDEQFF. DNA of the CDR3: TGCGCCAGCAGCTTGGACGGACAGGGAGGAGATGAGCAGTTCTTC.

This clone was picked up a small number of times. The V gene is TRBV5-6, the J gene TRBJ2-7; TRBD2 might be the D (5 bases). Germline CDR1 and CDR2: SGHDT and YYEEEE. The CDR3 spans 12 residues. Between the trimmed V and J ends, which lost 3 bases and 4 bases, there was a span of 8 bases. CDR3 protein: CASSWTGYEQYF. In nucleotides, the CDR3 is TGTGCCAGCAGCTGGACTGGATACGAGCAGTACTTC.

V and J are TRBV27 and TRBJ2-1, with 11 bases fitting TRBD1. There are 17 residues in the CDR3. Germline V CDR1 and CDR2: MNHEY, SMNVEV (reference sequence). With V trimmed by 5 bases and J by 4 bases, 10 bases remained unmatched. The chain's CDR3 is CASSPRTGGLAYNEQFF. In DNA, the CDR3 is TGTGCCAGCAGTCCAAGGACAGGGGGCCTAGCGTACAATGAGCAGTTCTTC.

The chain combines TRBV7-9 with TRBJ1-2, with a possible D match to TRBD1 (5 bases). Trimming cost V 6 bases and J 0 bases, with 23 bases left between them. Germline lookup yields CDR1 SEHNR and CDR2 FQNEAQ (reference sequence). The CDR3 length is 18 residues. The CDR3 reads CASSSLRGPKPTNYGYTF. The CDR3 DNA follows: TGTGCCAGCAGTTCGTTAAGGGGCCCCAAGCCTACTAACTATGGCTACACCTTC.

The CDR3: CASTDRTTEAFF. CDR3 nucleotides: TGTGCCAGCACCGACAGGACCACTGAAGCTTTCTTT. The rearrangement joins TRBV6-6 to TRBJ1-1, with D possibly TRBD1 on 6 matching bases. This CDR3 region has 12 residues. The germline V gene encodes CDR1 MNHNY and CDR2 SVGAGI (reference sequence). Trimming shortened V by 7 bases and J by 4 bases, and 10 bases separated the two germline ends.

The V gene is TRBV19, the J gene TRBJ1-1, with 8 nucleotides matching TRBD1. V was clipped by 3 bases and J by 6 bases; unmatched bases: 9. The CDR3 extends over 15 amino acids. CDR1 LNHDA and CDR2 SQIVND come from the germline V gene (reference sequence). The CDR3 is CASSMMDRDSAEAFF. CDR3 DNA: TGTGCCAGTAGTATGATGGACAGGGATAGCGCTGAAGCTTTCTTT. Supplemented by reference TRBV19 and TRBJ1-1, the full variable domain reads DGGITQSPKYLFRKEGQNVTLSCEQNLNHDAMYWYRQDPGQGLRLIYYSQIVNDFQKGDIAEGYSVSREKKESFPLTVTSAQKNPTAFYLCASSMMDRDSAEAFFGQGTRLTVV.

V and J are TRBV28 and TRBJ2-1, with D possibly being TRBD1 (5 bases). The length of the CDR3 is 16 residues. V lost 1 base to trimming and J lost 4 bases, with 14 bases between them. Germline V gives CDR1 MDHEN, CDR2 SYDVKM. CDR3 loop: CASSLSGKGPYNEQFF. The CDR3 DNA reads as TGTGCCAGCAGTTTATCAGGGAAGGGCCCTTACAATGAGCAGTTCTTC. The whole variable domain, filled in from reference TRBV28 and TRBJ2-1, reads DVKVTQSSRYLVKRTGEKVFLECVQDMDHENMFWYRQDPGLGLRLIYFSYDVKMKEKGDIPEGYSVSREKKERFSLILESASTNQTSMYLCASSLSGKGPYNEQFFGPGTRLTVL.

This sequence joins TRBV30 and TRBJ2-1; D may be TRBD2 (5 bases). Germline V gene sequence: CDR1 GTSNPN, CDR2 SVGIG (reference sequence). Trimming removed 3 bases from V and 1 base from J, with 19 bases in between. The CDR3 contains 17 residues. CDR3 residues: CAWSSFGMTSSYNEQFF. The CDR3 DNA sequence: TGTGCCTGGAGCTCATTCGGGATGACGAGTTCCTACAATGAGCAGTTCTTC.

The V gene is TRBV5-1, the J gene TRBJ1-1, with 9 bases lining up with TRBD1. CDR1 is SGHRS and CDR2 is YFSETQ in the germline V gene. V gave up 4 bases and J gave up 8 bases; unmatched junction bases: 3. The CDR3 is 12 residues long. The CDR3 is CASSEGTGEAFF. For the CDR3, the DNA is TGCGCCAGCAGCGAAGGGACAGGGGAAGCTTTCTTT.

J is TRBJ2-5 and V is TRBV28; maybe TRBD1 (6 bases). There are 14 residues in the CDR3. Germline CDR1 and CDR2: MDHEN and SYDVKM. V was cut by 4 bases and J by 3 bases, with 12 bases left in between. The CDR3 DNA reads TGTGCCAGCAGTTCCCAAGGGGGAAAAGAGACCCAGTACTTC. This translates into CASSSQGGKETQYF.

The V call is TRBV27, the J call TRBJ1-2; D is unresolved. CDR3 length: 14 amino acids. The germline V gene encodes CDR1 MNHEY and CDR2 SMNVEV (reference sequence). V was cut by 2 bases and J by 3 bases, with 10 bases left in between. The CDR3 sequence: CASSLLPRYYGYTF. The CDR3, as DNA: TGTGCCAGCAGTTTACTCCCGAGATACTATGGCTACACCTTC.

This rearrangement joins TRBV5-4 to TRBJ2-7, with a possible D match to TRBD1 (5 bases). The CDR3 sequence is 15 residues long. The germline V and J ends were trimmed by 1 base and 7 bases, with 18 bases remaining between them. The V gene's germline CDR1 is SGHNT and CDR2 YYREEE (reference sequence). This chain's CDR3 is CASSLSRQPAAEQYF. CDR3 nucleotide sequence: TGTGCCAGCAGCTTGTCAAGACAGCCCGCCGCGGAGCAGTACTTC.

The chain joins TRBV7-2 to TRBJ2-1; 7 bases fit TRBD2. This CDR3 has 13 residues. V shed 3 bases, J shed 12 bases, and the junction held 8 bases outside the gene matches. Germline CDR1 reads SGHTA; CDR2 reads FQGNSA. CDR3 sequence reads: CASSFETSLGQFF. For the CDR3, the DNA is TGTGCCAGCAGCTTCGAGACTAGCTTGGGGCAGTTCTTC.

V and J are TRBV11-2 and TRBJ1-2; 10 nucleotides align to TRBD1. CDR3 length: 14 residues. V gave up 4 bases and J gave up 6 bases; unmatched junction bases: 5. Per germline, CDR1 SGHAT and CDR2 FQNNGV. This CDR3 reads CASSSATGGDGYTF. In DNA form, the CDR3 reads TGTGCCAGCAGCTCTGCGACAGGGGGCGATGGCTACACCTTC.

The chain is built from TRBV6-6 and TRBJ2-5; D possibly corresponds to TRBD2 (5 bases). Germline V lookup: CDR1 MNHNY, CDR2 SVGAGI (reference sequence). V was clipped by 5 bases and J by 5 bases, with 15 bases between them. The CDR3 loop spans 14 amino acids. The CDR3 nucleotides read TGTGCCAGCAGTCCTCCGGGGAGTCGGGAGACCCAGTACTTC. Translated: CASSPPGSRETQYF.

The chain couples TRBV6-1 to TRBJ1-3; D gene ambiguous. CDR1 MNHNS and CDR2 SASEGT come from the germline V gene. CDR3 size: 15 residues. The CDR3 DNA reads as TGTGCTGTAAAGCCCGCTAAATACTCTGGAAACACCATATATTTT. It specifies CAVKPAKYSGNTIYF.

V is TRBV28 and J is TRBJ2-5; D is ambiguous. The CDR3 runs 13 residues. V lost 7 bases to trimming and J lost 5 bases, with 14 bases between them. Germline-derived CDR1 and CDR2 are MDHEN and SYDVKM. This CDR3 is CASNQNAGETQYF. The CDR3 DNA is TGTGCCAGCAATCAAAACGCTGGCGAGACCCAGTACTTC.

The gene calls are TRBV12-5 and TRBJ1-2; TRBD1 is a possible D gene (6 bases). Between the trimmed V and J ends, which lost 1 base and 3 bases, there was a span of 15 bases. The CDR3 runs 16 residues. CDR1 is LGHNT and CDR2 is FRNRAP in the germline V gene. CDR3 coding DNA: TGTGCTAGTGGTTTGGGCACGGGACACTCAGACTATGGCTACACCTTC. This encodes CASGLGTGHSDYGYTF.

This clone appeared a single time. The chain recombines TRBV28 with TRBJ2-1; no firm D call. Trimming took 3 bases from V and 6 from J, leaving 18 bases between them. This CDR3 region has 16 residues. Germline-derived CDR1 and CDR2 are MDHEN and SYDVKM. The CDR3 DNA reads as TGTGCCAGCAGTTTCGCCGTAACGAATCGAGGCAATGAGCAGTTCTTC. This codes for CASSFAVTNRGNEQFF.

V is TRBV6-6 and J is TRBJ2-6, with 8 positions matching TRBD1. The CDR3 runs 16 residues. J gave up 2 bases and V 6 bases, and 6 bases lay outside the gene matches. Germline V lookup: CDR1 MNHNY, CDR2 SVGAGI (reference sequence). In DNA form, the CDR3 reads TGTGCCAGCAGCGTGACAGGGGCCCCTGGGGCCAACGTCCTGACTTTC. Encoded protein: CASSVTGAPGANVLTF.

The genes are TRBV6-5 and TRBJ1-5; D may be TRBD1 (6 bases). Germline CDR1 reads MNHEY; CDR2 reads SVGAGI. The CDR3 sequence is 15 residues long. V dropped 0 bases and J dropped 7 bases, with 13 bases sitting between them. The CDR3 nucleotides read TGTGCCAGCAGTTACTCGGGGGCAGGGAACCAGCCCCAGCATTTT. Its translation is CASSYSGAGNQPQHF.

The chain recombines TRBV27 with TRBJ2-3; maybe TRBD1 (6 bases). The CDR3 is 16 residues long. V was clipped by 3 bases and J by 0 bases, with 13 bases between them. Germline V gene data show CDR1 as MNHEY and CDR2 as SMNVEV (reference sequence). The CDR3 nucleotides are TGTGCCAGCAGTTTTGGACAGACTTCTAGCACAGATACGCAGTATTTT. Encoded protein: CASSFGQTSSTDTQYF.

DNA of the CDR3: TGTGCCAGCAGGTTAGCGGGATCGAAGGGTACGCAGTATTTT. Translation: CASRLAGSKGTQYF. The V call is TRBV28, the J call TRBJ2-3; 8 bases align to TRBD2. V trimming: 6 bases; J trimming: 8 bases; junction bases outside the gene matches: 10. The CDR3 consists of 14 residues. Per the germline V gene, CDR1 is MDHEN and CDR2 is SYDVKM.

The rearrangement links TRBV7-8 to TRBJ2-7; no clear D. The CDR3 sequence is 13 residues long. Trimming took 6 bases from V and 6 from J, leaving 15 bases between them. CDR1 and CDR2 (germline): SGHVS, FQNEAQ. CDR3 residues: CASRLPPFGEQYF. The CDR3 DNA follows: TGTGCCAGCAGACTTCCACCTTTCGGCGAGCAGTACTTC.

The chain uses TRBV11-2 and TRBJ2-3; TRBD2 aligns across 13 bases. The V segment lost 5 bases and the J segment 4 bases; nucleotides outside the gene matches: 3. Germline CDR1 and CDR2: SGHAT and FQNNGV. This CDR3 is 15 amino acids long. The CDR3 protein is CASSDGLAGADTQYF. The DNA for the CDR3 is TGTGCCAGCAGCGATGGACTAGCGGGAGCAGATACGCAGTATTTT.

This clone was found a few times. This chain connects TRBV5-1 to TRBJ1-2; TRBD1 might be the D (5 bases). CDR3 length equals 12 residues. V was cut by 7 bases and J by 0 bases, with 7 bases left in between. Germline loops: CDR1 SGHRS, CDR2 YFSETQ. The CDR3 DNA reads TGCGCCAGCGGGGGGGCTAACTATGGCTACACCTTC. Translation: CASGGANYGYTF.

The J gene is TRBJ1-3, the V gene TRBV28; D not certain. Germline V gives CDR1 MDHEN, CDR2 SYDVKM. This CDR3 has 15 residues. V lost 3 bases and J lost 4, with 13 bases in between. The CDR3 DNA sequence: TGTGCCAGCAGTTTTGGGCCCCCGGCGGGAAACACCATATATTTT. Its protein is CASSFGPPAGNTIYF.

J is TRBJ1-1 and V is TRBV28; the D gene is possibly TRBD1 (6 bases). The V gene's germline CDR1 is MDHEN and CDR2 SYDVKM. Trimming left V 1 base short and J 5 bases short, with 14 bases between. The CDR3 consists of 15 residues. This CDR3 reads CASSLYQGYGTEAFF. As DNA, the CDR3 is TGTGCCAGCAGTTTATATCAGGGGTATGGGACTGAAGCTTTCTTT.

In the case of this clone: Because the CDR3's place on the DNA is in doubt, the DNA is left out and the CDR3 is given as listed by TCRdb. The chain carries TRBV1 and TRBJ2-3; the D call of TRBD1 is as the table states it, not checked on the DNA. TRBV1 is designated a pseudogene. The CDR3 extends over 16 residues, inclusive of both ends. CDR3 sequence reads: CTSSQVVGQGTDTQYF.